The T cell receptor beta chain under discussion was sequenced for a study of cytomegalovirus exposure and HLA in healthy donors. Whole-study findings and limits: Certain indistinguishable V segments, among them TRBV6-2 and TRBV6-3, were excluded.

PCR amplification relied on 60 Vbeta primers (plus 13 Jbeta primers). Repertoires were generated with immunoSEQ multiplex PCR, while TCRdb's copy carries only in-frame clones and drops some. The sample shows about 160,000 clones, around 85% of them seen only once. From germline, CDR1 is MNHEY and CDR2 SVGAGI. This CDR3 has 15 amino acids. Deletions cut 0 bases from V and 0 bases from J, with 6 bases between. In the case of this clone: What it binds is not known.

Donors were nominally healthy when sampled, though unrecorded immune exposures were likely. Sequenced: PBMCs. The rearrangement joins TRBV6-5 to TRBJ2-1; the D is unclear. The TCR originated in a human donor in good health. The CDR3 DNA follows: TGTGCCAGCAGTTACTCGCCAGTCTCCTACAATGAGCAGTTCTTC. Translated: CASSYSPVSYNEQFF.